This TCR beta chain was captured in a study of shared clonotypes between healthy human individuals. Original processing methods: Junction-only sequences without quality scores were provided by ImmunoSEQ, so filtering was different. Clones were sequenced by immunoSEQ multiplex PCR, and TCRdb holds only the in-frame ones, with some missing. The V and J calls and clone size come from that table; D and trimming were worked out from the DNA. The table shows millions of clones, with around 94% occurring only once. As to this clone: The antigen is not known.

General study results and limits: It was only blood that was sampled, and tissue repertoires likely differ.

Between the trimmed V and J ends, which lost 1 base and 2 bases, there was a span of 13 bases. Germline CDR1 is LGHNA and CDR2 is YNFKEQ. The CDR3 covers 16 residues. The sequence was obtained from a man younger than 35 in good health. The chain uses TRBV4-2 and TRBJ2-3; TRBD2 is a possible D gene (7 bases). Sequencing used naive CD4+ T cells sorted from blood. Subset denoted: CD45RA+ positively selected. This chain's CDR3 is CASSQGRAGATDTQYF. Here the CDR3 DNA reads TGTGCCAGCAGCCAAGGGAGGGCGGGGGCCACAGATACGCAGTATTTT.